These T cell receptor beta chains were read from a single sample in a study of blood T cell repertoires in COVID-19. Data came from immunoSEQ multiplex PCR; TCRdb stores just in-frame clones and leaves some out. The repertoire consists of about 140,000 clones, with roughly 80% occurring once and the leading ten covering under 7%. Material for sequencing was PBMCs or T cells enriched from blood (not recorded which). The receptors come from a man between 40 and 49 years old with acute COVID-19. The CDR3 runs from the conserved cysteine through the conserved F or W. Fields, in order: V gene, J gene, clone size, D gene, CDR3 protein, CDR3 DNA. D genes are given only for firm matches. Size is stated for part of the rows, as once, few or many counts, or as a class when the clone is expanded.

V: TRBV7-9
J: TRBJ2-2
size: few
D: .
CDR3: CASTPRANTGELFF
DNA: TGTGCCAGCACTCCCCGAGCGAACACCGGGGAGCTGTTTTTT

V: TRBV6-2/TRBV6-3
J: TRBJ1-1
size: .
D: TRBD1
CDR3: CASSYLSPPGQGAKAFF
DNA: TGTGCCAGCAGTTACCTTAGCCCCCCGGGACAGGGGGCGAAAGCTTTCTTT

V: TRBV7-8
J: TRBJ2-7
size: .
D: .
CDR3: CASSLGAITYEQYF
DNA: TGTGCCAGCAGCTTAGGGGCGATAACCTACGAGCAGTACTTC

V: TRBV5-4
J: TRBJ2-3
size: .
D: TRBD2
CDR3: CASSLPSGGGTDTQYF
DNA: TGTGCCAGCAGCTTGCCTAGCGGGGGGGGAACAGATACGCAGTATTTT

V: TRBV20-1
J: TRBJ1-1
size: .
D: .
CDR3: CSASGRGHTEAFF
DNA: TGCAGTGCTAGTGGAAGGGGTCACACTGAAGCTTTCTTT

V: TRBV10-3
J: TRBJ2-1
size: few
D: TRBD2
CDR3: CAISDASGYNEQFF
DNA: TGTGCCATCAGTGACGCTAGCGGATACAATGAGCAGTTCTTC

V: TRBV6-2/TRBV6-3
J: TRBJ1-2
size: .
D: TRBD1
CDR3: CASSRQGYGYTF
DNA: TGTGCCAGCAGCCGACAGGGGTATGGCTACACCTTC

V: TRBV4-3
J: TRBJ1-5
size: .
D: .
CDR3: CASSQDVSQPQHF
DNA: TGCGCCAGCAGCCAAGACGTTAGTCAGCCCCAGCATTTT

V: TRBV28
J: TRBJ1-1
size: .
D: .
CDR3: CASSLSREGTEAFF
DNA: TGTGCCAGCAGTTTAAGCAGGGAGGGGACTGAAGCTTTCTTT

V: TRBV2
J: TRBJ2-1
size: once
D: .
CDR3: CASSLTAQGSQFF
DNA: TGTGCCAGCAGCCTAACCGCACAGGGAAGTCAGTTCTTC

V: TRBV27
J: TRBJ2-7
size: .
D: .
CDR3: CASSPLGNIYEQYF
DNA: TGTGCCAGCAGTCCTCTAGGCAATATCTACGAGCAGTACTTC

V: TRBV2
J: TRBJ2-1
size: .
D: TRBD1
CDR3: CASSVDRGGEQFF
DNA: TGTGCCAGCAGTGTGGACAGGGGCGGTGAGCAGTTCTTC

V: TRBV9
J: TRBJ1-1
size: .
D: .
CDR3: CASSVGTTNTEAFF
DNA: TGTGCCAGCAGCGTTGGGACAACGAACACTGAAGCTTTCTTT

V: TRBV7-2
J: TRBJ2-2
size: .
D: TRBD2
CDR3: CASSWSSGGTGELFF
DNA: TGTGCCAGCAGCTGGTCTAGCGGGGGAACCGGGGAGCTGTTTTTT

V: TRBV7-8
J: TRBJ2-2
size: once
D: TRBD1
CDR3: CASSLGTGQNTGELFF
DNA: TGTGCCAGCAGCCTGGGGACAGGACAAAACACCGGGGAGCTGTTTTTT

V: TRBV19
J: TRBJ2-7
size: .
D: .
CDR3: CASSIFLSGVGEQYF
DNA: TGTGCCAGTAGTATCTTTTTATCGGGAGTAGGCGAGCAGTACTTC

V: TRBV10-3
J: TRBJ1-2
size: .
D: .
CDR3: CAISELGGASEIGYTF
DNA: TGTGCCATCAGTGAGTTGGGGGGGGCTTCGGAGATTGGCTACACCTTC

V: TRBV5-8
J: TRBJ1-4
size: .
D: .
CDR3: CASSLFSTSFNEKLFF
DNA: TGTGCCAGCAGCTTGTTTTCGACTTCCTTTAATGAAAAACTGTTTTTT

V: TRBV5-4
J: TRBJ2-1
size: .
D: .
CDR3: CASSSQGPYNEQFF
DNA: TGTGCCAGCAGCTCCCAGGGCCCCTACAATGAGCAGTTCTTC

V: TRBV5-1
J: TRBJ2-1
size: .
D: TRBD2
CDR3: CASSLAGTSGKVEQFF
DNA: TGCGCCAGCAGCTTGGCCGGGACTAGCGGGAAGGTTGAGCAGTTCTTC

V: TRBV19
J: TRBJ1-5
size: .
D: .
CDR3: CASRMSLGPQHF
DNA: TGTGCCAGTAGGATGTCCCTAGGACCCCAGCATTTT

V: TRBV6-2/TRBV6-3
J: TRBJ2-7
size: .
D: .
CDR3: CASSLREPDYEQYF
DNA: TGTGCCAGCAGTCTTCGGGAGCCCGACTACGAGCAGTACTTC

V: TRBV10-3
J: TRBJ2-2
size: .
D: TRBD1
CDR3: CAIRTGTGGSITGELFF
DNA: TGTGCCATCAGAACCGGGACAGGGGGTTCGATCACCGGGGAGCTGTTTTTT

V: TRBV4-1
J: TRBJ1-2
size: few
D: .
CDR3: CASSSGQTNYGYTF
DNA: TGCGCCAGCAGCTCCGGACAGACTAACTATGGCTACACCTTC

V: TRBV28
J: TRBJ2-3
size: .
D: TRBD2
CDR3: CASSTSGYTDTQYF
DNA: TGTGCCAGCAGTACTAGCGGGTACACAGATACGCAGTATTTT

V: TRBV28
J: TRBJ1-2
size: .
D: TRBD1
CDR3: CASSLSRQGLYGYTF
DNA: TGTGCCAGCAGTTTAAGCCGACAGGGGCTCTATGGCTACACCTTC

V: TRBV7-9
J: TRBJ2-2
size: .
D: TRBD2
CDR3: CASGGGLGELFF
DNA: TGTGCCAGCGGCGGGGGTCTCGGGGAGCTGTTTTTT

V: TRBV20-1
J: TRBJ2-3
size: .
D: .
CDR3: CSAEVADTQYF
DNA: TGCAGTGCTGAGGTTGCAGATACGCAGTATTTT

V: TRBV7-2
J: TRBJ2-3
size: once
D: TRBD1
CDR3: CASRRRTGTGADLRYF
DNA: TGTGCCAGCAGACGTAGAACCGGGACAGGGGCAGATCTGAGGTATTTT

V: TRBV27
J: TRBJ2-7
size: .
D: .
CDR3: CASSPRFSYEQYF
DNA: TGTGCCAGCAGCCCCCGGTTCTCCTACGAGCAGTACTTC